This TCR beta chain was captured by sequencing in a study of PD-1 blockade in classical Hodgkin lymphoma. Study results and caveats: CD8+ TCR diversity did not rise significantly by C4D1, unlike CD4+. Reasons behind the repertoire differences stay unclear, perhaps disease activity or earlier therapy. Before treatment, complete responders showed about the same diversity as newly diagnosed patients.

Brentuximab vedotin exposure varied among the patients, all of whom had relapsed after autologous stem cell transplantation. This clone has more than one count but fewer than ten. Its antigen remains unknown. Using immunoSEQ multiplex PCR, the repertoire was profiled, and TCRdb retains in-frame clones only, with some absent. The sample contains roughly 19,000 clones, approximately 79% of which appear only once. The sequence came from a human donor with classical Hodgkin lymphoma. Here the sequenced sample was peripheral blood mononuclear cells (PBMCs), taken at baseline.

Here the CDR3 reads CASTRAGAYNSPLHF. CDR3 coding DNA: TGTGCCAGCACTCGGGCGGGGGCCTATAATTCACCCCTCCACTTT. The chain joins TRBV27 to TRBJ1-6, with D possibly TRBD1 on 5 matching bases. Trimming cost V 7 bases and J 2 bases, with 12 bases left between them. The CDR3 is 15 residues long. CDR1 and CDR2 (germline): MNHEY, SMNVEV (reference sequence).